A single sample is the source of the 6 T cell receptor beta chains below, sequenced in a study of T-cell reconstitution after alpha-beta-depleted transplantation in children. A TCRbeta library incorporating unique molecular identifiers was prepared. A single record per CDR3 protein comes from TCRdb applying MiXCR to the PCR reads. The sample shows about 870,000 distinct CDR3 sequences, roughly 15% of them seen only once. This specimen consisted of PBMCs, mostly from graft donor cells, obtained 360 days after TCRalphabeta/CD19-depleted stem cell transplant. These receptors all stem from a male patient between 10 and 17 years old who had a stem cell transplant for acute lymphoblastic leukemia, so the T cells may come from the graft donor.

The J gene is TRBJ2-7, the V gene TRBV7-2; 7 bases map to TRBD2. The CDR3 totals 16 residues. Germline CDR1 is SGHTA and CDR2 is FQGNSA. The trim removed 5 bases at V and 1 base at J, leaving 11 bases unmatched. Here the CDR3 DNA reads TGTGCCAGCAGCCAAACCATAGCGGGTCTTTCCTACGAGCAGTACTTC. As protein: CASSQTIAGLSYEQYF. Full variable domain (rest looked up from reference TRBV7-2 and TRBJ2-7): GAGVSQSPSNKVTEKGKDVELRCDPISGHTALYWYRQSLGQGLEFLIYFQGNSAPDKSGLPSDRFSAERTGGSVSTLTIQRTQQEDSAVYLCASSQTIAGLSYEQYFGPGTRLTVT.

This clonotype was seen only a few times. This chain links TRBV20-1 with TRBJ2-1; 9 nucleotides align to TRBD2. The V segment lost 5 bases and the J segment 14 bases; nucleotides outside the gene matches: 7. Per the germline V gene, CDR1 is DFQATT and CDR2 is SNEGSKA (reference sequence). The CDR3 consists of 11 residues. The CDR3: CSAGSGSKEFF. For the CDR3, the DNA is TGCAGTGCTGGTAGCGGGAGTAAGGAGTTCTTC.

This clonotype was observed a handful of times. The genes are TRBV4-1 and TRBJ2-1; D is unclear. CDR1 is MGHRA, CDR2 YSYEKL, per germline. Trimming pared 1 base from V and 8 bases from J, leaving 9 bases between. The CDR3 contains 13 residues. The DNA for the CDR3 is TGCGCCAGCAGCCAAGTAAGATCGGATGAGCAGTTCTTC. This sequence encodes CASSQVRSDEQFF.

This sequence joins TRBV9 and TRBJ2-1; the match to TRBD2 covers 11 bases. CDR1 is SGDLS, CDR2 YYNGEE, per germline. This CDR3 is built from 17 residues. The J segment lost 5 bases and the V segment lost 6 bases, leaving 13 bases of the junction unmatched. CDR3 sequence: CASIPLPGTSGNNEQFF. For the CDR3, the DNA is TGTGCCAGCATCCCCCTCCCGGGGACTAGCGGAAACAATGAGCAGTTCTTC.

This clonotype was counted ten times or more. V is TRBV7-9 and J is TRBJ2-7; 9 nucleotides align to TRBD1. Trimming took 1 base from V and 5 from J; bases not matched to a gene: 6. The CDR3 length is 15 residues. Germline V gene data show CDR1 as SEHNR and CDR2 as FQNEAQ (reference sequence). The CDR3 bases are TGTGCCAGCAGCTTAGGGGGACAGGGTTTCCACGAGCAGTACTTC. Protein sequence: CASSLGGQGFHEQYF.

This clonotype was seen a few times. The chain combines TRBV12-3 or TRBV12-4 with TRBJ2-1; 13 nucleotides match TRBD2. V lost 3 bases and J lost 8; bases outside the gene matches: 4. This CDR3 contains 15 residues. The CDR3 DNA reads as TGTGCCAGCAGTTTGGGGACTAGCGGGGTCTATGAGCAGTTCTTC. It specifies CASSLGTSGVYEQFF.